The 21 T cell receptor beta chains presented below share a single source sample, sequenced in a study of metastatic and nonmetastatic thyroid tumors. MiXCR re-clonotyped the PCR reads for TCRdb. Found here are some 55,000 clones, 25% to 35% of them singletons; the top ten hold 15% to 20%. Patients underwent thyroid surgery, and none had received any treatment before it. Sequencing was carried out using blood. The receptors derive from a female donor with papillary thyroid cancer or a benign thyroid nodule (not recorded which). Some clones in this sample may be carry-over from other donors' samples.

CDR3 loop: CAWSTGGWLHF. CDR3 sequence (DNA): TGTGCCTGGAGTACAGGGGGCTGGTTGCATTTT. The gene calls are TRBV30 and TRBJ1-5; TRBD1 matches 9 bases. Per germline, CDR1 GTSNPN and CDR2 SVGIG (reference sequence). V was pared by 2 bases and J by 15 bases, with 5 bases of the junction left unmatched. The CDR3 contains 11 residues.

V usage is TRBV2 and J usage is TRBJ1-1; 11 nucleotides match TRBD1. Germline V gene lookup returns CDR1 SNHLY and CDR2 FYNNEI. V shed 6 bases and J 4 bases; nucleotides not matched to a gene: 1. CDR3 length equals 13 residues. The CDR3 sequence: CASRGTGGTEAFF. The CDR3 DNA sequence: TGTGCCAGCAGAGGGACAGGGGGCACTGAAGCTTTCTTT. The whole variable domain, remainder taken from reference TRBV2 and TRBJ1-1, is EPEVTQTPSHQVTQMGQEVILRCVPISNHLYFYWYRQILGQKVEFLVSFYNNEISEKSEIFDDQFSVERPDGSNFTLKIRSTKLEDSAMYFCASRGTGGTEAFFGQGTRLTVV.

V gene TRBV7-2 combines with J gene TRBJ2-1; D assignment may be TRBD1 or TRBD2 (6 bases each). CDR1 is SGHTA and CDR2 is FQGNSA in the germline V gene. The V gene lost 10 bases and the J gene lost 9 bases, with 13 bases spanning the gap. The CDR3 spans 11 residues. CDR3 in DNA: TGTGCCACGGGGGCCGGTGCTGAGCAGTTCTTC. Translating gives CATGAGAEQFF. Full variable domain (outside the CDR3, taken from reference TRBV7-2 and TRBJ2-1): GAGVSQSPSNKVTEKGKDVELRCDPISGHTALYWYRQSLGQGLEFLIYFQGNSAPDKSGLPSDRFSAERTGGSVSTLTIQRTQQEDSAVYLCATGAGAEQFFGPGTRLTVL.

CDR3 residues: CASSLGDLSGANVLTF. As DNA, the CDR3 is TGTGCCAGCAGCTTGGGGGACCTCTCTGGGGCCAACGTCCTGACTTTC. The chain couples TRBV5-8 to TRBJ2-6; possibly TRBD1 or TRBD2 for D (5 bases each). The CDR3 loop spans 16 amino acids. Germline lookup yields CDR1 SGHTS and CDR2 YDEGEE. Trimming cost V 0 bases and J 0 bases, with 7 bases left between them.

This clone was picked up one time. The junction and the germline gene differ at one end; a read error may be behind it. The rearrangement uses TRBV20-1 and TRBJ2-3, with 12 bases matching TRBD2. The germline V gene has CDR1 DFQATT and CDR2 SNEGSKA (reference sequence). The CDR3 has 15 residues. This CDR3 reads CSAPQLAGGADTQYF. In nucleotides, the CDR3 is TGCAGTGCTCCCCAACTAGCGGGGGGTGCAGATACACAGTATTTT.

The V gene is TRBV7-9, the J gene TRBJ1-1; 9 bases are a match to TRBD1. This CDR3 spans 14 amino acids. Germline V CDR1 and CDR2: SEHNR, FQNEAQ (reference sequence). Trimming removed 4 bases from V and 5 bases from J; junction bases left unmatched: 5. CDR3 in DNA: TGTGCCAGCAGCTCCCGGGACAGGGAGACTGAAGCTTTCTTT. Its translation is CASSSRDRETEAFF. The full variable domain, completed using reference TRBV7-9 and TRBJ1-1, is DTGVSQNPRHKITKRGQNVTFRCDPISEHNRLYWYRQTLGQGPEFLTYFQNEAQLEKSRLLSDRFSAERPKGSFSTLEIQRTEQGDSAMYLCASSSRDRETEAFFGQGTRLTVV.

By its share, this clone is medium-sized. The CDR3 protein is CASSLQGNQPQHF. In nucleotides, the CDR3 is TGTGCCAGCAGTCTACAGGGAAATCAGCCCCAGCATTTT. The chain recombines TRBV6-1 with TRBJ1-5; D perhaps matches TRBD1 (6 bases). Trimming removed 5 bases at V and 4 bases at J, with 9 bases between. Germline CDR1 MNHNS, CDR2 SASEGT. The CDR3 consists of 13 residues.

The chain couples TRBV30 to TRBJ2-3; 11 bases match TRBD1. From germline, CDR1 is GTSNPN and CDR2 SVGIG (reference sequence). The CDR3 runs to 14 residues. With V trimmed by 6 bases and J by 6 bases, 8 bases remained unmatched. Here the CDR3 DNA reads TGTGCCTGTACGAGGACAGGGGGCGCGGATACGCAGTATTTT. Encoded protein: CACTRTGGADTQYF. Based on the CDR3 plus reference TRBV30 and TRBJ2-3, the full variable domain is SQTIHQWPATLVQPVGSPLSLECTVEGTSNPNLYWYRQAAGRGLQLLFYSVGIGQISSEVPQNLSASRPQDRQFILSSKKLLLSDSGFYLCACTRTGGADTQYFGPGTRLTVL.

The chain joins TRBV28 to TRBJ1-2; the D is unclear. There are 13 residues in the CDR3. Germline CDR1 and CDR2: MDHEN and SYDVKM. The germline V and J ends were trimmed by 2 bases and 0 bases, with 4 bases remaining between them. The CDR3 sequence is CASSLPANYGYTF. The CDR3 DNA sequence: TGTGCCAGCAGTTTACCTGCTAACTATGGCTACACCTTC.

This clone was found a few times. This rearrangement joins TRBV3-1 to TRBJ2-7; D gene unclear. Trimming removed 4 bases from V and 3 bases from J, with 10 bases in between. The CDR3 has 13 amino acids. Per the germline V gene, CDR1 is LGHDT and CDR2 is YNNKEL (reference sequence). CDR3: CASSPTDLYEQYF. CDR3 in DNA: TGTGCCAGCAGCCCAACGGATCTCTACGAGCAGTACTTC.

This clone was counted a few times. The chain carries TRBV6-5 and TRBJ1-2; D perhaps matches TRBD1 (5 bases). The V gene lost 0 bases and the J gene lost 6 bases, with 11 bases spanning the gap. This CDR3 has 14 residues. The germline gives CDR1 MNHEY, CDR2 SVGAGI. CDR3: CASSYSPGQNGYTF. CDR3 DNA: TGTGCCAGCAGTTACTCCCCAGGGCAGAATGGCTACACCTTC.

The V gene is TRBV12-3 or TRBV12-4, the J gene TRBJ2-1, with D perhaps matching TRBD2 (5 bases). With 10 bases removed from V and 5 bases from J, the gap between germline ends came to 18 bases. The CDR3 is 14 amino acids. DNA for the CDR3: TGTGCCAACATTGTAGCGTCTGCGGACAATGAGCAGTTCTTC. As protein: CANIVASADNEQFF.

This clone is a singleton in its sample. Here the CDR3 DNA reads TGTGCCAGCAGCGGCCGACGGCTCTCCTACGAGCAGTACTTC. Protein: CASSGRRLSYEQYF. The chain recombines TRBV7-8 with TRBJ2-7; D gene ambiguous. Deletions cut 5 bases from V and 0 bases from J, with 11 bases between. The V gene's germline CDR1 is SGHVS and CDR2 FQNEAQ. The CDR3 spans 14 residues.

This clone has a handful of counts. This chain joins TRBV12-3 or TRBV12-4 and TRBJ1-2; D may be TRBD1 (5 bases). The V end lost 7 bases, the J end lost 2 bases, and 20 bases lay between the germline ends. This CDR3 is built from 16 residues. The CDR3 region is CASTYGHHYLNYGYTF. The CDR3 DNA sequence: TGTGCCAGCACCTATGGACATCACTACCTCAACTATGGCTACACCTTC.

The V and J genes are TRBV6-2 or TRBV6-3 and TRBJ2-7; D may match TRBD1 or TRBD2 (7 bases each). The CDR3 totals 15 residues. The V and J ends lost 8 bases and 7 bases respectively, with 24 bases between them. Germline V CDR1 and CDR2: MNHEY, SVGEGT. The DNA for the CDR3 is TGTGCCAGCGTCCCGAGGGAGGGGGCCCAGGGAGAGCAGTACTTC. It translates to CASVPREGAQGEQYF.

Here the CDR3 reads CASRAAGGAETQYF. The CDR3, as DNA: TGTGCCAGCAGGGCAGCGGGAGGGGCAGAGACCCAGTACTTC. The chain combines TRBV6-1 with TRBJ2-5, with 10 bases matching TRBD2. Losses at the gene ends were 6 bases for V and 4 bases for J; bases not matched to a gene: 5. The CDR3 consists of 14 residues. Looked up from germline, CDR1 is MNHNS and CDR2 is SASEGT.

The chain joins TRBV7-8 to TRBJ2-1; 8 bases agree with TRBD1. Germline values: CDR1 SGHVS, CDR2 FQNEAQ. This CDR3 is built from 17 residues. V was pared by 2 bases and J by 5 bases, with 11 bases of the junction left unmatched. The CDR3 protein is CASSLSGWTGTDNEQFF. The CDR3 bases are TGTGCCAGCAGCTTATCAGGGTGGACAGGGACCGACAATGAGCAGTTCTTC.

This clone was detected a few times. The chain combines TRBV6-2 or TRBV6-3 with TRBJ2-2; 7 positions agree with TRBD2. Trimming at V came to 2 bases and at J to 3 bases, leaving 0 bases not matched to a gene. The CDR3 totals 14 residues. Looked up from germline, CDR1 is MNHEY and CDR2 is SVGEGT. The CDR3 nucleotides read TGTGCCAGCAGTTACACTAGCGACACCGGGGAGCTGTTTTTT. Translating gives CASSYTSDTGELFF.

This clone was detected ten times or more. In DNA, the CDR3 is TGCAGTGCTTCACGGGGACAGTCGAACACTGAAGCTTTCTTT. Translation: CSASRGQSNTEAFF. This chain links TRBV20-1 with TRBJ1-1, with 7 bases that match TRBD1. The V and J ends lost 5 bases and 1 base, in that order; junction bases with no gene match: 7. The CDR3 runs to 14 residues. CDR1 is DFQATT, CDR2 SNEGSKA, per germline (reference sequence).

The genes are TRBV6-1 and TRBJ1-2; the D gene is possibly TRBD1 (6 bases). CDR3 length equals 13 residues. V was cut by 6 bases and J by 6 bases, with 14 bases left in between. Germline V gene lookup returns CDR1 MNHNS and CDR2 SASEGT. The DNA for the CDR3 is TGTGCCAGCAGACTAAACCAGGGGAATGGCTACACCTTC. Its protein is CASRLNQGNGYTF.

The rearrangement joins TRBV20-1 to TRBJ2-3; TRBD2 aligns across 8 bases. The ends lost 5 bases at V and 4 bases at J; junction bases unmatched: 8. The CDR3 has 14 residues. Germline loops: CDR1 DFQATT, CDR2 SNEGSKA (reference sequence). The CDR3 nucleotides read TGCAGTGCTTATCCAGCGGGAGAGGCAGATACGCAGTATTTT. This sequence encodes CSAYPAGEADTQYF.